The T cell receptor (beta chain) described here comes from a study of blood T cell repertoires in COVID-19. Trimming removed 5 bases from V and 7 bases from J, with 9 bases in between. This CDR3 is 12 amino acids long. Using immunoSEQ multiplex PCR, the repertoire was profiled, and TCRdb retains in-frame clones only, with some absent. The table lists about 440,000 clones, about 85% of them singletons. The receptor was derived from a woman under 30 with acute COVID-19. This sequence joins TRBV12-3 or TRBV12-4 and TRBJ1-3; D may be TRBD1 (6 bases). The sample consisted of PBMCs or T cells enriched from blood (not recorded which). CDR3: CASSVGANTIYF. The CDR3, as DNA: TGTGCCAGCAGTGTGGGGGCCAACACCATATATTTT.